These 9 T cell receptor beta chains were all obtained from the same sample, sequenced in a study of siplizumab effects on memory and regulatory T cells. This table comes from immunoSEQ multiplex PCR, and its TCRdb copy is limited to in-frame clones, with some not included. The sample yields approximately 100,000 clones, over 85% seen once. Specimen: non-Treg CD4+ T cells sorted from blood. These receptor sequences come from a human donor in good health.

The chain carries TRBV19 and TRBJ2-7; 9 nucleotides match TRBD1. V was pared by 4 bases and J by 2 bases, with 6 bases of the junction left unmatched. Germline CDR1 reads LNHDA; CDR2 reads SQIVND (reference sequence). The CDR3 extends over 15 amino acids. CDR3 nucleotide sequence: TGTGCCAGTAGTAAACCGGGACAGGGAACCTACGAGCAGTACTTC. Translated, it gives CASSKPGQGTYEQYF.

This chain links TRBV11-2 with TRBJ2-3; no definite D call. Germline loops: CDR1 SGHAT, CDR2 FQNNGV. V lost 1 base to trimming and J lost 4 bases, with 15 bases between them. The CDR3 consists of 16 residues. CDR3 amino acids: CASSLVRHGPADTQYF. The CDR3 bases are TGTGCCAGCAGCTTAGTCCGCCACGGCCCCGCAGATACGCAGTATTTT.

This chain joins TRBV5-6 and TRBJ1-5; 9 bases match TRBD1. Germline assignment: CDR1 SGHDT and CDR2 YYEEEE. V shed 4 bases, J shed 6 bases, and the junction held 8 bases outside the gene matches. The CDR3 loop spans 15 amino acids. CDR3 region: CASSTWDREAQPQHF. CDR3 DNA: TGTGCCAGCAGCACCTGGGACAGGGAGGCTCAGCCCCAGCATTTT.

The rearrangement links TRBV6-5 to TRBJ2-2; no reliable D call. Germline CDR1 and CDR2: MNHEY and SVGAGI. The V end lost 2 bases, the J end lost 2 bases, and 6 bases lay between the germline ends. This CDR3 is 14 amino acids long. The CDR3 loop is CASSYVSNTGELFF. DNA of the CDR3: TGTGCCAGCAGTTACGTCAGCAACACCGGGGAGCTGTTTTTT.

The J gene is TRBJ2-1, the V gene TRBV9, with a possible D match to TRBD2 (6 bases). V shed 0 bases and J shed 9 bases, with 22 bases lying between them. The CDR3 runs to 17 residues. Per the germline V gene, CDR1 is SGDLS and CDR2 is YYNGEE. In DNA form, the CDR3 reads TGTGCCAGCAGCGTAGAGGCAGGGAGGTGGGTAGGAACTGAGCAGTTCTTC. This translates into CASSVEAGRWVGTEQFF.

The chain employs TRBV27 and TRBJ2-5; 8 nucleotides agree with TRBD2. CDR1 is MNHEY, CDR2 SMNVEV, per germline (reference sequence). There are 16 residues in the CDR3. Unmatched junction bases numbered 9, after V lost 5 bases and J lost 1 base. In nucleotides, the CDR3 is TGTGCCAGCAGTCCTCGGGGGGCGGGGGGCCAAGAGACCCAGTACTTC. Protein: CASSPRGAGGQETQYF.

The rearrangement joins TRBV7-3 to TRBJ1-6; possibly TRBD1 for D (5 bases). Between the trimmed V and J ends, which lost 1 base and 9 bases, there was a span of 13 bases. The V gene's germline CDR1 is SGHTA and CDR2 FQGTGA. The CDR3 is 15 amino acids. In DNA, the CDR3 is TGTGCCAGCAGCTTAATGGCAGGGAGCATTTCACCCCTCCACTTT. Translation gives CASSLMAGSISPLHF. Using reference TRBV7-3 and TRBJ1-6 for the parts outside the CDR3, the full variable domain is GAGVSQTPSNKVTEKGKYVELRCDPISGHTALYWYRQSLGQGPEFLIYFQGTGAADDSGLPNDRFFAVRPEGSVSTLKIQRTERGDSAVYLCASSLMAGSISPLHFGNGTRLTVT.

This chain links TRBV11-2 with TRBJ1-4; tentatively, D is TRBD1 (6 bases). V shed 2 bases and J shed 4 bases, with 17 bases lying between them. CDR3 length: 17 residues. The germline V gene has CDR1 SGHAT and CDR2 FQNNGV. In nucleotides, the CDR3 is TGTGCCAGCAGCTTATCAGGGGCGCGTTTTGTTAATGAAAAACTGTTTTTT. Translation: CASSLSGARFVNEKLFF.

The gene calls are TRBV11-2 and TRBJ1-4, with D possibly being TRBD1 (5 bases). CDR1 is SGHAT, CDR2 FQNNGV, per germline. The ends were cut back, 1 base at V and 5 bases at J, with 11 bases in the middle. The CDR3 extends over 15 amino acids. CDR3 residues: CASSLVGDGNEKLFF. For the CDR3, the DNA is TGTGCCAGCAGCTTAGTTGGGGACGGGAATGAAAAACTGTTTTTT. Full variable domain (missing parts from reference TRBV11-2 and TRBJ1-4): EAGVAQSPRYKIIEKRQSVAFWCNPISGHATLYWYQQILGQGPKLLIQFQNNGVVDDSQLPKDRFSAERLKGVDSTLKIQPAKLEDSAVYLCASSLVGDGNEKLFFGSGTQLSVL.